The T cell receptor (beta chain) under discussion was sequenced for a study of T cells after yellow fever vaccination. Study-wide results and limits: Though weaker, the secondary response peaked faster, on day 5 versus 15.

It was through 5'RACE template switching that TCR cDNA was made, with a universal primer site and UMIs added. MiXCR, applied by TCRdb to the 5' RACE reads, yields one record per CDR3 protein. The top ten hold 0.4% to 0.65% of the sample, which has 250,000 to 300,000 distinct CDR3 sequences, about an eighth seen once. With respect to this clonotype: Its matching antigen is unknown.

V shed 8 bases, J shed 5 bases, and the junction held 2 bases outside the gene matches. Germline-derived CDR1 and CDR2 are SNHLY and FYNNEI. The CDR3 runs 13 residues. The receptor was isolated from a man aged 30 to 45 who received the YFV17D yellow fever vaccine. The sequencing here drew on CD4+ T cells sorted from PBMCs, taken 45 days after the yellow fever booster vaccination. The chain combines TRBV2 with TRBJ1-4, with 10 bases identical to TRBD1. In nucleotides, the CDR3 is TGTGCCAGCTCGGGACAGGGGAATGAAAAACTGTTTTTT. Encoded protein: CASSGQGNEKLFF.